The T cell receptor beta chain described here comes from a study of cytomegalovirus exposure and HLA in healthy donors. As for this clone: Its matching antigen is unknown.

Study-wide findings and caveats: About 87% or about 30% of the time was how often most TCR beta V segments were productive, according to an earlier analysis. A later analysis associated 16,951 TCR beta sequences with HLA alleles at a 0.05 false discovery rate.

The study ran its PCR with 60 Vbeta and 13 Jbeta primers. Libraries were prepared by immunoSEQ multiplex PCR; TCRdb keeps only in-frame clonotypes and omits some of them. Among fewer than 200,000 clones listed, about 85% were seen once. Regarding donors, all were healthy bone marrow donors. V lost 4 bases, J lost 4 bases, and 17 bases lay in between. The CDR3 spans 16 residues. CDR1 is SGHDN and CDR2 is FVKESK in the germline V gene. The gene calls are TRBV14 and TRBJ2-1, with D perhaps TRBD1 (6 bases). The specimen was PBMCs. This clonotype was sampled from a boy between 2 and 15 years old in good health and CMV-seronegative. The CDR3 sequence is CASSLTGQNLYNEQFF. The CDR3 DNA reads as TGTGCCAGCAGCCTTACAGGACAGAACCTATACAATGAGCAGTTCTTC.